This TCR beta chain emerged from a study of blood T cells in healthy people across ages. This CDR3 is 15 amino acids long. V was pared by 2 bases and J by 3 bases, with 10 bases between. Germline-derived CDR1 and CDR2 are KGHDR and SFDVKD. This clonotype appeared a few times. Alongside a J-beta primer mix, a sample-barcoded 5' primer served in a second PCR lasting roughly 7 to 11 cycles. Unique molecular identifiers of 12 random nucleotides labeled each cDNA. TCRdb independently ran MiXCR on the 5' RACE reads; one entry per CDR3 protein. The sample includes around 750,000 distinct CDR3 sequences, roughly 50% of them seen just once.

The receptor's source is a man at least 80 years old in good health. The specimen was blood. The chain recombines TRBV24-1 with TRBJ2-1; D uncertain. Written as DNA, the CDR3 is TGTGCCACCAGTGATTCCCGCCTTATCTACAATGAGCAGTTCTTC. Translation gives CATSDSRLIYNEQFF.